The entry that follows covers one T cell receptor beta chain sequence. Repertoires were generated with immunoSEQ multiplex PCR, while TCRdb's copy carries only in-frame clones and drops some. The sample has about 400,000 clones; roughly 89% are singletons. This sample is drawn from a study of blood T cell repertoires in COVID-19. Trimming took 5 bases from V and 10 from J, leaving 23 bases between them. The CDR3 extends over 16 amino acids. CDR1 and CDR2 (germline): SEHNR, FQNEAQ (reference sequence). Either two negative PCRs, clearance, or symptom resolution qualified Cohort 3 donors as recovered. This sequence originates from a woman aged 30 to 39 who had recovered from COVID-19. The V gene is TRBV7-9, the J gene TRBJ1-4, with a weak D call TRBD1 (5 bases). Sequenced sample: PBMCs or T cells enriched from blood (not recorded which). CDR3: CASSPESRATGGKLFF. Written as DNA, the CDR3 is TGTGCCAGCAGCCCCGAGAGTCGGGCCACCGGGGGAAAACTGTTTTTT.